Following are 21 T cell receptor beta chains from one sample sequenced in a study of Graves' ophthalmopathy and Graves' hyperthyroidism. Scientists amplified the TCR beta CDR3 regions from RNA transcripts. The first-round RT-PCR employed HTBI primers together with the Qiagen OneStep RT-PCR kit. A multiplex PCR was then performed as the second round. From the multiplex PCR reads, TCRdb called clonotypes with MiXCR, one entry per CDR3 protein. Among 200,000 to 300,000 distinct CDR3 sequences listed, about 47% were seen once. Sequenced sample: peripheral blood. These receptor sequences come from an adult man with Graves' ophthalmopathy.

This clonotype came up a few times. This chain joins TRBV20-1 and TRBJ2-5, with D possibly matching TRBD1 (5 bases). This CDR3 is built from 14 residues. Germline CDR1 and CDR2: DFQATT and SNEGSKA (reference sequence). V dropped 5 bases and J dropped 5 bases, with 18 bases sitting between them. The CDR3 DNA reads TGCAGTGCTTTCCGGGCCCAGGGTCGGGAGACCCAGTACTTC. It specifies CSAFRAQGRETQYF.

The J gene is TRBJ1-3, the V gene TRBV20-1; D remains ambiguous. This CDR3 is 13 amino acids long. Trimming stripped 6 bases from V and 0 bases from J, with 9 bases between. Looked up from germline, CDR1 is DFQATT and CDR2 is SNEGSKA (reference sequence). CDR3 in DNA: TGCAGTGCCCCTCGATTCTCTGGAAACACCATATATTTT. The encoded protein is CSAPRFSGNTIYF.

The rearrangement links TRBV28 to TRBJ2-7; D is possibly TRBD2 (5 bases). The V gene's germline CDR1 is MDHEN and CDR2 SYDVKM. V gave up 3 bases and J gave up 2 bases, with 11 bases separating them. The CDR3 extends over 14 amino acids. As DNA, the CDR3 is TGTGCCAGCAGTTTTCCGGGGATGGCCTACGAGCAGTACTTC. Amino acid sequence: CASSFPGMAYEQYF.

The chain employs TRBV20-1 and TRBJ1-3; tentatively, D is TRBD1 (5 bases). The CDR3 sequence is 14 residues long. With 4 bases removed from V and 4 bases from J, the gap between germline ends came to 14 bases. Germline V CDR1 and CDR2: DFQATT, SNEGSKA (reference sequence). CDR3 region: CSAILRRAGNTIYF. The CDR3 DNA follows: TGCAGTGCTATCCTCCGCAGGGCCGGAAACACCATATATTTT.

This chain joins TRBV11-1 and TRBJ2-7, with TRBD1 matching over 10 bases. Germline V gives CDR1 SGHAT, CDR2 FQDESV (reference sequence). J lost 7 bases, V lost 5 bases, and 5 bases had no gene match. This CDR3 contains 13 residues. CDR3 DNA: TGTGCCAGCAGCACCGGGACAGGGGAAGAGCAGTACTTC. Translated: CASSTGTGEEQYF.

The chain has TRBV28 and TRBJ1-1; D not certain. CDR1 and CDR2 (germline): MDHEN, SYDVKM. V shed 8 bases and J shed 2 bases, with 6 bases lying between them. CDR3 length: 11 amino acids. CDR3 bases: TGTGCCAGCGGAAGAAACACTGAAGCTTTCTTT. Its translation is CASGRNTEAFF.

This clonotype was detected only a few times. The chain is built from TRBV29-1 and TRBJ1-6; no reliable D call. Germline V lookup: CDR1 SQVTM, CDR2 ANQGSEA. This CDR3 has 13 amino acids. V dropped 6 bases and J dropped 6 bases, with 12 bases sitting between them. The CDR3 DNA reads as TGCAGCGTAAAGAACATTAGTAATTCACCCCTCCACTTT. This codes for CSVKNISNSPLHF.

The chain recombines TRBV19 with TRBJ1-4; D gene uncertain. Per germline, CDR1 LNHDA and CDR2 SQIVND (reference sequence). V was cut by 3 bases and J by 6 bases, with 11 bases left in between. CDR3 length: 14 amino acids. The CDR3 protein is CASSMRTTYEKLFF. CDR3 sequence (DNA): TGTGCCAGTAGTATGCGGACGACGTATGAAAAACTGTTTTTT.

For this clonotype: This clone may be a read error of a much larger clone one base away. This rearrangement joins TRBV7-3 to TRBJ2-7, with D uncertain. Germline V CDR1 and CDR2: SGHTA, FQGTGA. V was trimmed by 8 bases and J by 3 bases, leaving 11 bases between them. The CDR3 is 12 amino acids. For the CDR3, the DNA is TGTGCCAGCTCTGAAACAAGCTACGAGCAGTACTTC. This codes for CASSETSYEQYF.

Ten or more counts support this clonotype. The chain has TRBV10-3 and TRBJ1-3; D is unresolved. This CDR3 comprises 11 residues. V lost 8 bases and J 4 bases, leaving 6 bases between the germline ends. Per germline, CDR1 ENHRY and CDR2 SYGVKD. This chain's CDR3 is CAIHGGNTIYF. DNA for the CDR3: TGTGCCATCCACGGGGGAAACACCATATATTTT.

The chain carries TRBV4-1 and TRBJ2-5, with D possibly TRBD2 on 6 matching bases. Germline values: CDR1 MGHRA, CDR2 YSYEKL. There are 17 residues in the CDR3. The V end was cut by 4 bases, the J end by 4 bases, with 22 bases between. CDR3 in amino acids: CASSLTPGEGLGETQYF. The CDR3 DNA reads TGCGCCAGCAGCCTCACTCCGGGAGAGGGGTTGGGAGAGACCCAGTACTTC.

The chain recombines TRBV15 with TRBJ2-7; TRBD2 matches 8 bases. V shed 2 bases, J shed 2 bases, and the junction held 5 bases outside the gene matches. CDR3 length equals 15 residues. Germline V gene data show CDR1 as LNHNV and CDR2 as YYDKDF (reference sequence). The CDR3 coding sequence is TGTGCCACCAGCAGATCCAGGGGACTAGCCTACGAGCAGTACTTC. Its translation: CATSRSRGLAYEQYF.

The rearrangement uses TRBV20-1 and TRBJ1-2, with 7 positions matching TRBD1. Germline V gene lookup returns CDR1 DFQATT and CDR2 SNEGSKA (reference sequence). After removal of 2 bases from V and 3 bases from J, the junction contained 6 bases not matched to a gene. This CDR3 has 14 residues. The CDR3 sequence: CSARPSDRDYGYTF. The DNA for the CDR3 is TGCAGTGCTAGACCTTCCGACAGGGACTATGGCTACACCTTC.

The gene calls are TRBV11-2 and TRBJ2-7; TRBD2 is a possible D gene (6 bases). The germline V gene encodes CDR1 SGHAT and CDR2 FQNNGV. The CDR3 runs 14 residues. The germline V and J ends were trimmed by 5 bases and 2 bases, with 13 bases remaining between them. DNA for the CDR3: TGTGCCAGCAGCGCCCAGCGGGTTACCTACGAGCAGTACTTC. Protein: CASSAQRVTYEQYF.

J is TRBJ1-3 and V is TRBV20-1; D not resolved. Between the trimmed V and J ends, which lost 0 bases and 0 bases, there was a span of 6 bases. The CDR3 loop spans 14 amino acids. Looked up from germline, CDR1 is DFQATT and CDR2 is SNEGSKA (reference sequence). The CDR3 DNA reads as TGCAGTGCTAGAGATTGGAGCTCTGGAAACACCATATATTTT. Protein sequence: CSARDWSSGNTIYF.

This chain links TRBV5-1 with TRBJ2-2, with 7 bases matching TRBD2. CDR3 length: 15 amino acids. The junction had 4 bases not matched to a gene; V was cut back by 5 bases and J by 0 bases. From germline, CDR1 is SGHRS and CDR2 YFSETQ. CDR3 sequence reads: CASRAGQPNTGELFF. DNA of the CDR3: TGCGCCAGCAGAGCGGGGCAGCCGAACACCGGGGAGCTGTTTTTT.

CDR3: CASSQDRAGGETQYF. The CDR3 DNA reads TGTGCCAGCAGCCAAGACCGGGCGGGGGGGGAGACCCAGTACTTC. The rearrangement links TRBV3-1 to TRBJ2-5, with TRBD2 identical over 9 bases. The germline CDR1 and CDR2 sequences are LGHDT and YNNKEL (reference sequence). CDR3 size: 15 residues. V was pared by 0 bases and J by 5 bases, with 4 bases of the junction left unmatched.

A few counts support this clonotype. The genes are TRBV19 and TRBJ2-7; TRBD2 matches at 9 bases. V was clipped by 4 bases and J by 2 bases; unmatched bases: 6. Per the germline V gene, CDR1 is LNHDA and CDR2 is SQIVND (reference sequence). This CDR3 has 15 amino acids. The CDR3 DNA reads TGTGCCAGTAGTACAGAGCGGGGGGCTACCTACGAGCAGTACTTC. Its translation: CASSTERGATYEQYF. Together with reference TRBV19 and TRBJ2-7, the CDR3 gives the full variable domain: DGGITQSPKYLFRKEGQNVTLSCEQNLNHDAMYWYRQDPGQGLRLIYYSQIVNDFQKGDIAEGYSVSREKKESFPLTVTSAQKNPTAFYLCASSTERGATYEQYFGPGTRLTVT.

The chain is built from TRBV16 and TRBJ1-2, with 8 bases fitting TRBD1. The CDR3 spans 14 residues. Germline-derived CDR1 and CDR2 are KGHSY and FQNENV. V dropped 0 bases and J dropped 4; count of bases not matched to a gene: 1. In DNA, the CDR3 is TGTGCCAGCAGCCAATCGGACAGGGCCTATGGCTACACCTTC. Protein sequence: CASSQSDRAYGYTF.

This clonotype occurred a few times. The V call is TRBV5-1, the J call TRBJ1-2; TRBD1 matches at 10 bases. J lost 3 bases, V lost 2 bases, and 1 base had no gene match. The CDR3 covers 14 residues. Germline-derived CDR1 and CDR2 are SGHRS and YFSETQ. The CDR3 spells CASSLGQGDYGYTF. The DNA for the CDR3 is TGCGCCAGCAGCTTAGGACAGGGGGACTATGGCTACACCTTC.

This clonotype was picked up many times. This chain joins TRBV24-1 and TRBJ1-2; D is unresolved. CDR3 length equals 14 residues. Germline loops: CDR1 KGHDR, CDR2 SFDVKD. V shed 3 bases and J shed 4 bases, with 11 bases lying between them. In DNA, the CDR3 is TGTGCCACCAGTGATACTGACGGACCCTATGGCTACACCTTC. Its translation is CATSDTDGPYGYTF.